These 25 T cell receptor beta chains originate from one sample sequenced in a study of T cell repertoires in cytomegalovirus infection. From the reads, TCRdb called clonotypes with MiXCR, one entry per CDR3 protein. The profile shows under 350,000 distinct CDR3 sequences, about a tenth of them singletons. The sequenced sample consisted of PBMCs. These receptors all stem from a human donor in good health (CMV status not recorded). Some clones in this sample may be carry-over from other donors' samples.

This clonotype was detected ten times or more. In DNA form, the CDR3 reads TGCAGCGTTGCGGGGGCCCACGAGCAGTACGTC. It codes for CSVAGAHEQYV. The chain recombines TRBV29-1 with TRBJ2-7, with D possibly called TRBD1 or TRBD2 (6 bases each). V was clipped by 4 bases and J by 5 bases, with 9 bases between them. CDR1 SQVTM and CDR2 ANQGSEA come from the germline V gene. The CDR3 is 11 amino acids.

CDR3 protein: CSARDGERWRAEAFF. The DNA of the CDR3 is TGCAGTGCTAGAGATGGGGAGAGGTGGAGGGCTGAAGCTTTCTTT. This sequence joins TRBV20-1 and TRBJ1-1; no firm D call. Trimming removed 0 bases from V and 6 bases from J, with 17 bases in between. This CDR3 spans 15 amino acids. Germline CDR1 DFQATT, CDR2 SNEGSKA (reference sequence).

This clonotype occurred many times. The V gene is TRBV7-2, the J gene TRBJ2-3, with D tentatively TRBD1 or TRBD2 (5 bases each). This CDR3 spans 15 amino acids. Trimming took 6 bases from V and 0 from J, leaving 13 bases between them. CDR1 is SGHTA and CDR2 is FQGNSA in the germline V gene. The CDR3 sequence is CASRLGPPSTDTQYF. The CDR3 bases are TGTGCCAGCAGGCTGGGACCGCCCAGCACAGATACGCAGTATTTT.

The rearrangement uses TRBV6-6 and TRBJ1-5, with D possibly being TRBD1 (6 bases). The CDR3 spans 17 residues. Germline CDR1 reads MNHNY; CDR2 reads SVGAGI (reference sequence). V lost 4 bases to trimming and J lost 1 base, with 17 bases between them. The CDR3 DNA reads TGTGCCAGCAGTTTTGGGGGGGGGGGCGGGAGCAATCAGCCCCAGCATTTT. Its protein is CASSFGGGGGSNQPQHF.

To note about this clonotype: A much larger clonotype is one base distant, so this may be a read error. The genes are TRBV6-2 or TRBV6-3 and TRBJ1-4, with a possible D match to TRBD1 (5 bases). The CDR3 length is 17 residues. Germline V gene lookup returns CDR1 MNHEY and CDR2 SVGEGT. CDR3 DNA sequence: TGTCCCAGCAGTACCGGACAAAATAGGCGGAGAAATGAAAAACTGTTTTTT. This encodes CPSSTGQNRRRNEKLFF.

The chain employs TRBV4-1 and TRBJ1-4; D might be TRBD1 (6 bases). This CDR3 spans 15 amino acids. V lost 6 bases, J lost 3 bases, and 14 bases lay in between. Germline V gene sequence: CDR1 MGHRA, CDR2 YSYEKL. The CDR3 spells CASSHRDISNEKLFF. The CDR3 DNA reads as TGCGCCAGCAGTCACCGGGACATCTCTAATGAAAAACTGTTTTTT.

The rearrangement joins TRBV20-1 to TRBJ2-7, with D unclear. V lost 6 bases, J lost 8 bases, and 5 bases lay in between. In germline, CDR1 is DFQATT, CDR2 SNEGSKA (reference sequence). The CDR3 has 8 residues. The CDR3 loop reads CSAEQQYV. DNA of the CDR3: TGCAGTGCCGAGCAGCAGTACGTC.

This clonotype was observed many times. The chain has TRBV29-1 and TRBJ2-1; D may be TRBD1 (6 bases). Trimming removed 7 bases at V and 0 bases at J, with 13 bases between. This CDR3 comprises 14 residues. Germline assignment: CDR1 SQVTM and CDR2 ANQGSEA. The DNA for the CDR3 is TGCAGCGGCCTAACAGGGACCTCCTACAATGAGCAGTTCTTC. Residues: CSGLTGTSYNEQFF.

This clonotype was detected ten times or more. CDR3 DNA: TGTGCCAGCAGCCCCCGACTAGCGGGGGGGCAGAATGAGCAGTTCTTC. Translating it yields CASSPRLAGGQNEQFF. The chain recombines TRBV7-2 with TRBJ2-1; 14 bases line up with TRBD2. The junction had 7 bases not matched to a gene; V was cut back by 5 bases and J by 7 bases. The CDR3 extends over 16 amino acids. The germline gives CDR1 SGHTA, CDR2 FQGNSA. Full variable domain (rest looked up from reference TRBV7-2 and TRBJ2-1): GAGVSQSPSNKVTEKGKDVELRCDPISGHTALYWYRQSLGQGLEFLIYFQGNSAPDKSGLPSDRFSAERTGGSVSTLTIQRTQQEDSAVYLCASSPRLAGGQNEQFFGPGTRLTVL.

The rearrangement joins TRBV29-1 to TRBJ2-1; D uncertain. The germline V gene encodes CDR1 SQVTM and CDR2 ANQGSEA. Trimming pared 8 bases from V and 6 bases from J, leaving 11 bases between. The CDR3 has 11 residues. CDR3 DNA: TGCAGCCCCATGGTTGGCAATGAGCAGTTCTTC. Amino acid sequence: CSPMVGNEQFF.

This clonotype showed up many times. The CDR3 region is CASSFLFNEQFF. The CDR3 region has the DNA TGTGCCAGCAGTTTCCTCTTCAATGAGCAGTTCTTC. The V call is TRBV25-1, the J call TRBJ2-1, with no clear D. Looked up from germline, CDR1 is MGHDK and CDR2 is SYGVNS. The CDR3 has 12 residues. V was cut by 5 bases and J by 6 bases, with 8 bases left in between.

This clonotype was counted many times. V usage is TRBV20-1 and J usage is TRBJ1-2; D gene unclear. The V and J ends lost 2 bases and 8 bases respectively, with 24 bases between them. The CDR3 has 16 residues. The germline CDR1 and CDR2 sequences are DFQATT and SNEGSKA (reference sequence). CDR3 sequence (DNA): TGCAGTGCTAGACGACCCGCATCCCCCACGGCCAAAGGCTACACCTTC. This translates into CSARRPASPTAKGYTF.

This clonotype was recorded many times. The rearrangement links TRBV29-1 to TRBJ2-5, with 9 bases identical to TRBD1. Trimming cost V 4 bases and J 4 bases; bases outside gene matches: 7. The germline V gene has CDR1 SQVTM and CDR2 ANQGSEA. CDR3 length equals 14 residues. CDR3 amino acids: CSVGAGTGRETQYF. The DNA for the CDR3 is TGCAGCGTTGGGGCCGGGACAGGGAGAGAGACCCAGTACTTC.

This clonotype has more than one count but fewer than ten. This sequence joins TRBV20-1 and TRBJ2-3; 10 bases fit TRBD2. CDR3 length equals 16 residues. Germline trimming cut 6 bases from V and 3 bases from J; bases unmatched to any gene: 12. CDR1 DFQATT and CDR2 SNEGSKA come from the germline V gene (reference sequence). In nucleotides, the CDR3 is TGCAGTGCCCCTGCCGGAGCGGGGGGGCTAACAGATACGCAGTATTTT. Translated, it gives CSAPAGAGGLTDTQYF.

In this sample, this clonotype turned up many times. This sequence joins TRBV7-9 and TRBJ2-7; 7 nucleotides align to TRBD1. The V segment lost 4 bases and the J segment 7 bases; nucleotides outside the gene matches: 13. There are 15 residues in the CDR3. CDR1 and CDR2 (germline): SEHNR, FQNEAQ (reference sequence). CDR3 sequence reads: CASSSPQGTLEEQYV. In nucleotides, the CDR3 is TGTGCCAGCAGCTCACCACAGGGGACCCTAGAGGAGCAGTACGTC.

This clonotype was observed many times. V gene TRBV5-1 combines with J gene TRBJ2-7, with TRBD1 matching 9 bases. Germline V CDR1 and CDR2: SGHRS, YFSETQ. The CDR3 consists of 13 residues. V dropped 7 bases and J dropped 10; count of bases not matched to a gene: 12. CDR3 region: CASRTDRGEFQYF. The CDR3 nucleotides are TGCGCCAGCCGGACGGACAGGGGTGAGTTCCAGTACTTC.

This CDR3 is CATTAGDYGYTF. The CDR3 DNA sequence: TGTGCCACCACAGCGGGGGACTATGGCTACACCTTC. The chain combines TRBV28 with TRBJ1-2, with D perhaps matching TRBD1 (5 bases). From germline, CDR1 is MDHEN and CDR2 SYDVKM. The ends were cut back, 10 bases at V and 3 bases at J, with 12 bases in the middle. CDR3 length: 12 amino acids.

As for this clonotype: The CDR3 ends on some other residue instead of the conserved phenylalanine or tryptophan, so this is likely a read error. V gene TRBV29-1 combines with J gene TRBJ1-1, with D unclear. Trimming pared 4 bases from V and 4 bases from J, leaving 13 bases between. This CDR3 has 13 amino acids. Germline V gene data show CDR1 as SQVTM and CDR2 as ANQGSEA. CDR3 loop: CSVVRPLGTEAFS. The CDR3, as DNA: TGCAGCGTTGTTCGCCCCCTTGGCACTGAAGCTTTCTCT.

V and J are TRBV29-1 and TRBJ2-2; D is perhaps TRBD2 (5 bases). Germline values: CDR1 SQVTM, CDR2 ANQGSEA. The CDR3 totals 12 residues. V was pared by 5 bases and J by 5 bases, with 9 bases between. The CDR3 region is CSVSGETGELFF. As DNA, the CDR3 is TGCAGCGTTTCCGGGGAAACCGGGGAGCTGTTTTTT.

This clonotype occurred many times. This chain joins TRBV19 and TRBJ1-2, with TRBD1 as a possible D gene (5 bases). With 3 bases removed from V and 3 bases from J, the gap between germline ends came to 20 bases. CDR1 LNHDA and CDR2 SQIVND come from the germline V gene (reference sequence). This CDR3 comprises 17 residues. The CDR3 sequence: CASSIGQGRGTHYGYTF. The DNA of the CDR3 is TGTGCCAGTAGTATCGGCCAGGGCCGGGGAACTCACTATGGCTACACCTTC.

This clonotype was detected many times. The chain couples TRBV7-9 to TRBJ1-2; tentative D call: TRBD1 (5 bases). The CDR3 consists of 13 residues. V dropped 10 bases and J dropped 2 bases, with 14 bases sitting between them. The V gene's germline CDR1 is SEHNR and CDR2 FQNEAQ (reference sequence). DNA for the CDR3: TGTGCCACCGGGGGGATTAAGAACTATGGCTACACCTTC. Its translation is CATGGIKNYGYTF.

This clonotype has at least ten counts. The chain couples TRBV7-2 to TRBJ2-5, with unresolved D. V lost 1 base, J lost 5 bases, and 14 bases lay in between. Germline CDR1 and CDR2: SGHTA and FQGNSA. This CDR3 is 15 amino acids long. The CDR3 DNA is TGTGCCAGCAGCTTAGGCGGCCTAGTCAGCGAGACCCAGTACTTC. Its translation: CASSLGGLVSETQYF.

This clonotype was found many times. CDR3 loop: CASSFPGLAPDTQYF. DNA for the CDR3: TGTGCCAGCAGCTTTCCCGGACTAGCCCCAGATACGCAGTATTTT. This rearrangement joins TRBV7-9 to TRBJ2-3, with 8 bases aligning to TRBD2. Germline trimming cut 3 bases from V and 4 bases from J; bases unmatched to any gene: 6. The CDR3 has 15 amino acids. CDR1 and CDR2 (germline): SEHNR, FQNEAQ (reference sequence).

Only a few counts were recorded for this clonotype. The CDR3 protein is CASSQDTGPSYGYTF. CDR3 DNA: TGTGCCAGCAGCCAAGACACAGGACCCTCCTATGGCTACACCTTC. The V and J genes are TRBV3-1 and TRBJ1-2; D is perhaps TRBD1 (5 bases). CDR3 length: 15 amino acids. V lost 0 bases, J lost 4 bases, and 12 bases lay in between. The germline V gene has CDR1 LGHDT and CDR2 YNNKEL (reference sequence).

V is TRBV5-6 and J is TRBJ2-1; D is unresolved. The V end lost 0 bases, the J end lost 9 bases, and 10 bases lay between the germline ends. Germline V CDR1 and CDR2: SGHDT, YYEEEE. The CDR3 is 13 residues long. CDR3 region: CASSLEVLGEQFF. The DNA of the CDR3 is TGTGCCAGCAGCTTGGAGGTACTGGGTGAGCAGTTCTTC.